This T cell receptor (beta chain) was sequenced in a study of immune evolution from preneoplasia to lung adenocarcinoma. Regarding the study as a whole: Compared with EGFR-mutant or double wild-type lesions, KRAS-mutant nodules were more clonal. Clonality was highest in normal lung, lower in later-stage lesions apparently. From normal lung to invasive adenocarcinoma, top clone frequencies appeared to decrease.

Concerning this clone itself: Antigen: not known.

The germline V gene encodes CDR1 SGDLS and CDR2 YYNGEE. The CDR3 runs to 15 residues. V trimming: 0 bases; J trimming: 4 bases; junction bases outside the gene matches: 4. The assay was immunoSEQ multiplex PCR, and TCRdb's table has in-frame clones only and misses some. The sample lists approximately 6,600 clones; about 82% were seen once. Histologic diagnosis was independently verified by two lung pathologists. The sequence was obtained from a person aged 55-79 years with lung adenocarcinoma. The chain couples TRBV9 to TRBJ1-1; TRBD1 matches 9 bases. Sequenced sample: FFPE minimally invasive lung adenocarcinoma tissue. This chain's CDR3 is CASSVEGQGGTEAFF. For the CDR3, the DNA is TGTGCCAGCAGCGTAGAGGGACAGGGAGGCACTGAAGCTTTCTTT.